This T cell receptor (beta chain) was sequenced during a study of cytomegalovirus exposure and HLA in healthy donors. In nominal health when sampled, donors likely had unrecorded immune exposures nonetheless. Comments on this clone: The antigen is not known.

Study-wide findings and caveats: According to the study, about 180 TCR beta chains were cytomegalovirus-associated. A later analysis linked a missense variant in DCLRE1C to the trimming of TCR beta V and J genes.

PCR amplification relied on 60 Vbeta primers (plus 13 Jbeta primers). The assay was immunoSEQ multiplex PCR, and TCRdb's table has in-frame clones only and misses some. The repertoire holds about 97,000 clones, with 60% to 75% as singletons. This CDR3 spans 17 amino acids. Per germline, CDR1 ENHRY and CDR2 SYGVKD. Trimming removed 7 bases at V and 1 base at J, with 21 bases between. The rearrangement joins TRBV10-3 to TRBJ2-3, with D perhaps matching TRBD2 (8 bases). The clonotype comes from a man in his fifties in good health and CMV-seronegative. Sample: PBMCs. In DNA, the CDR3 is TGTGCCATCACCCTCAGGGGGGCGGGGGGCCGCACAGATACGCAGTATTTT. Its translation: CAITLRGAGGRTDTQYF.